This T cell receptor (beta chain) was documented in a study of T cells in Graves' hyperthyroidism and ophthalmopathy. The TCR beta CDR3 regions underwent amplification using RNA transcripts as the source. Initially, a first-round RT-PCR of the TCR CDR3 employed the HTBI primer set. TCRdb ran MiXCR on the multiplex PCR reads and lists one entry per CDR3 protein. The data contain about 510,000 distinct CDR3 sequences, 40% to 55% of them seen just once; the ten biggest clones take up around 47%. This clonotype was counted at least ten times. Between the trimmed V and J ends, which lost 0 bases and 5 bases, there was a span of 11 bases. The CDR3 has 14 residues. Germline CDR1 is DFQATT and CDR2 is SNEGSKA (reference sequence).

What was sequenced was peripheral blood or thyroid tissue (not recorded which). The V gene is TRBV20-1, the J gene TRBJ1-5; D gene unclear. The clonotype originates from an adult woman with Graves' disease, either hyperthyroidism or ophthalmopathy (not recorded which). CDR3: CSAREGPLYQPQHF. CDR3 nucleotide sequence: TGCAGTGCTAGAGAAGGACCATTGTATCAGCCCCAGCATTTT.